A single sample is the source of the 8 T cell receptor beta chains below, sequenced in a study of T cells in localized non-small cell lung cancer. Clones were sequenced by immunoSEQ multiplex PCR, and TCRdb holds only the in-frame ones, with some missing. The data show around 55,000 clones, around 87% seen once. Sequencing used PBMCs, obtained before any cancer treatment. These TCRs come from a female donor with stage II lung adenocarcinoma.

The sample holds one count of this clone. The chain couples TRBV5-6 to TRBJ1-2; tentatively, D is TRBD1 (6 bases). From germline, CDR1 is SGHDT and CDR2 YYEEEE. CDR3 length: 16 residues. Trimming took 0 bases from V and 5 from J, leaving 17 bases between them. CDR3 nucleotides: TGTGCCAGCAGCTTGGGGAGGACAGAAATCGTTTATGGCTACACCTTC. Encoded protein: CASSLGRTEIVYGYTF.

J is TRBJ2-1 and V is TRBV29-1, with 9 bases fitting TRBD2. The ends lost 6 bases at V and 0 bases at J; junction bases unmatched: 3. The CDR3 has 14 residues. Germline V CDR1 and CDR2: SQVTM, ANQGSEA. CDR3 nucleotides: TGCAGCGTCCTAGCGGGGAACTCCTACAATGAGCAGTTCTTC. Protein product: CSVLAGNSYNEQFF.

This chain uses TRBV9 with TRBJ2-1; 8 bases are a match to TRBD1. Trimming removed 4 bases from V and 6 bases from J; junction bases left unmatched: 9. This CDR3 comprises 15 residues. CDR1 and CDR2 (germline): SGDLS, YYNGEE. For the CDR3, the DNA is TGTGCCAGCAGCTTAGAAGTTACAGGGGGCAATGAGCAGTTCTTC. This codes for CASSLEVTGGNEQFF.

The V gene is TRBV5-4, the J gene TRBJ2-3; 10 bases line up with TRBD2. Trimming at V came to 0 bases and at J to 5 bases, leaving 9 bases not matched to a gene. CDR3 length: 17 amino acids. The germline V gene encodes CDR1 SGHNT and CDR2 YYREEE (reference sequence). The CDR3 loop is CASSLGLTSGVGDTQYF. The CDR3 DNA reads TGTGCCAGCAGCTTGGGCCTTACTAGCGGGGTCGGAGATACGCAGTATTTT.

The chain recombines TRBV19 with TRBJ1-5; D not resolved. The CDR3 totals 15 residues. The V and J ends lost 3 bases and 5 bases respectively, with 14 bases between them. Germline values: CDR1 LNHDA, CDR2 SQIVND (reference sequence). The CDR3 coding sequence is TGTGCCAGTAGTATCAATTGGCAGGTCCATCAGCCCCAGCATTTT. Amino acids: CASSINWQVHQPQHF.

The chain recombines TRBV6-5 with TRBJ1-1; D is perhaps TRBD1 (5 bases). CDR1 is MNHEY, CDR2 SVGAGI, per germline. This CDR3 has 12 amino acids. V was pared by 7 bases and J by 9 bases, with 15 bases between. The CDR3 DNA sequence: TGTGCCAGCAATCGGGGGGAAGGTAAAGCTTTCTTT. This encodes CASNRGEGKAFF.

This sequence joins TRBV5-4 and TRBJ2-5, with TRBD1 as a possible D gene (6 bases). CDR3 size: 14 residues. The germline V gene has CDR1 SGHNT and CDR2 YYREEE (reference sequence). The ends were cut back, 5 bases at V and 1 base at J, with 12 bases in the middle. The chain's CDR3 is CASSPRTAQETQYF. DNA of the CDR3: TGTGCCAGCAGTCCCCGGACAGCCCAAGAGACCCAGTACTTC.

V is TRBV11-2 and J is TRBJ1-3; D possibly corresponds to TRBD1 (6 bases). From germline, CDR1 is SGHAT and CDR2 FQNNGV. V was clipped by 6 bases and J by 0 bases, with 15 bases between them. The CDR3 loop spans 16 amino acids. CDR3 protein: CASSPQGPRSGNTIYF. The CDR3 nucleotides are TGTGCCAGCAGTCCGCAGGGGCCCCGCTCTGGAAACACCATATATTTT.